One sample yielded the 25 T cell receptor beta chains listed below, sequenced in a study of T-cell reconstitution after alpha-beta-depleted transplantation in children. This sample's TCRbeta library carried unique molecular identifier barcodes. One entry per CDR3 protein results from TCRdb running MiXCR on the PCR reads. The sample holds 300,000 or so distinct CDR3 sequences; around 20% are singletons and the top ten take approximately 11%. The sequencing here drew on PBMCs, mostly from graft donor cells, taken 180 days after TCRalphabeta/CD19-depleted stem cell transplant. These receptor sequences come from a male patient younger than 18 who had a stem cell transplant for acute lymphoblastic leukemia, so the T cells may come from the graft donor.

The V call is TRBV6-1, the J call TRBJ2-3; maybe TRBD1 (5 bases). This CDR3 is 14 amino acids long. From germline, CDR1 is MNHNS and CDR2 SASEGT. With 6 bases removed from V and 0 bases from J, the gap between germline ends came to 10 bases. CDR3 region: CASRLQGSTDTQYF. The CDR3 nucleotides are TGTGCCAGCAGGTTGCAGGGTAGCACAGATACGCAGTATTTT.

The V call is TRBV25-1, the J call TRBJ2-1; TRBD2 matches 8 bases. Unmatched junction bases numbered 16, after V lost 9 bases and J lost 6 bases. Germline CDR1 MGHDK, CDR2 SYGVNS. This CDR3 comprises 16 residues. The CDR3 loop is CASSRGAGGKGNEQFF. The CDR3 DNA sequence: TGTGCCAGTTCACGGGGCGCGGGAGGAAAAGGCAATGAGCAGTTCTTC.

The CDR3 DNA reads as TGTGCCAGCAGCCAACCCTATAGCGGGAGGGCCGCAAATGAGCAGTTCTTC. As protein: CASSQPYSGRAANEQFF. This sequence joins TRBV3-1 and TRBJ2-1; 11 nucleotides line up with TRBD2. The germline V gene has CDR1 LGHDT and CDR2 YNNKEL (reference sequence). This CDR3 is 17 amino acids long. The junction had 10 bases not matched to a gene; V was cut back by 2 bases and J by 7 bases.

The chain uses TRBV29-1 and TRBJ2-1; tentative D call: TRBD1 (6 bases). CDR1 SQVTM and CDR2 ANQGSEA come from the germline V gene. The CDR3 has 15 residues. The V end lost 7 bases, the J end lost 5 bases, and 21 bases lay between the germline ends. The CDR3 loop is CSGGSFDRFHNEQFF. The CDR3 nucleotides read TGCAGCGGGGGCTCCTTCGACAGGTTTCACAATGAGCAGTTCTTC.

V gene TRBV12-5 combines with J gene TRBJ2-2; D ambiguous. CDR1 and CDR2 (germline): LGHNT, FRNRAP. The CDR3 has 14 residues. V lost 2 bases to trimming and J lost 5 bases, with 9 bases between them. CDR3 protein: CASGLFSKTGELFF. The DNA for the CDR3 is TGTGCTAGTGGTTTGTTTTCAAAAACCGGGGAGCTGTTTTTT.

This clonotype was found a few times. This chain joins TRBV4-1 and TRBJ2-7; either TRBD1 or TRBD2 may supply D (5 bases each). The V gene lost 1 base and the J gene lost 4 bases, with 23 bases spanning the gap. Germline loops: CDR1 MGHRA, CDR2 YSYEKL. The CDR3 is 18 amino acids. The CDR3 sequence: CASSQGRLRDANLYEQYF. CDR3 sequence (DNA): TGCGCCAGCAGCCAAGGCCGACTCCGGGACGCTAACCTATACGAGCAGTACTTC.

This CDR3 reads CASKWTSLLYEQYF. Written as DNA, the CDR3 is TGTGCCAGTAAATGGACTTCCCTTTTGTACGAGCAGTACTTC. This chain connects TRBV19 to TRBJ2-7; TRBD2 might be the D (5 bases). CDR1 and CDR2 (germline): LNHDA, SQIVND (reference sequence). V was pared by 7 bases and J by 4 bases, with 17 bases between. The CDR3 has 14 amino acids.

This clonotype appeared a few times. DNA of the CDR3: TGCAGCGTGGGATACCTAGGGGACACCGGGGAGCTGTTTTTT. Protein sequence: CSVGYLGDTGELFF. The chain links TRBV29-1 to TRBJ2-2; D might be TRBD1 (5 bases). Germline CDR1 and CDR2: SQVTM and ANQGSEA. Trimming took 6 bases from V and 3 from J, leaving 14 bases between them. This CDR3 has 14 amino acids.

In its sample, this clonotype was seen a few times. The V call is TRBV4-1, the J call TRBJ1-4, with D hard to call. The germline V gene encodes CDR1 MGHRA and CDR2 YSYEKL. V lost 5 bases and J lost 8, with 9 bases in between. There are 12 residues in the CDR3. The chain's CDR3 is CASSKAFEKLFF. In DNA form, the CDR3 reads TGCGCCAGCAGCAAAGCTTTCGAAAAACTGTTTTTT.

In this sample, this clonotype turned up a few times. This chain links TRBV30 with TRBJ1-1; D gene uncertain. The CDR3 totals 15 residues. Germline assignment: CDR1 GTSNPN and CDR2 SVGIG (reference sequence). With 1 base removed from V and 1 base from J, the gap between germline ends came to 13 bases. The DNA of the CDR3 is TGTGCCTGGAGTGATGGCAGGTGGGGGAACACTGAAGCTTTCTTT. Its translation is CAWSDGRWGNTEAFF.

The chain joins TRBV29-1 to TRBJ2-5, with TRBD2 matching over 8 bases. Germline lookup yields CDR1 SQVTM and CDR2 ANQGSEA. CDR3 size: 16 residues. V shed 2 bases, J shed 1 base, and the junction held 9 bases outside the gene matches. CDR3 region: CSVEKGAGGPQETQYF. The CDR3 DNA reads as TGCAGCGTTGAAAAAGGCGCGGGAGGACCCCAAGAGACCCAGTACTTC.

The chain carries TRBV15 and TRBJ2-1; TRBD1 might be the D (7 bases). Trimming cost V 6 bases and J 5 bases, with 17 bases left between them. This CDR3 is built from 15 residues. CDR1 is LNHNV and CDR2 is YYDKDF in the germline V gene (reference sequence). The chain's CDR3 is CATRHPQGGNNEQFF. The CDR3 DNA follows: TGTGCCACCAGACACCCCCAGGGGGGAAACAATGAGCAGTTCTTC.

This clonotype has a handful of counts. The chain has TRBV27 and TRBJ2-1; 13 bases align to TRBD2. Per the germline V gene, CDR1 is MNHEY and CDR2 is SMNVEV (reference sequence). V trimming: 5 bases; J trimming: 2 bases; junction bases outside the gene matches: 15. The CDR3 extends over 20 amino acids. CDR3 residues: CASSHKGGTSGAYTYNEQFF. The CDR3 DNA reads TGTGCCAGCAGTCACAAGGGGGGGACTAGCGGGGCATACACCTACAATGAGCAGTTCTTC.

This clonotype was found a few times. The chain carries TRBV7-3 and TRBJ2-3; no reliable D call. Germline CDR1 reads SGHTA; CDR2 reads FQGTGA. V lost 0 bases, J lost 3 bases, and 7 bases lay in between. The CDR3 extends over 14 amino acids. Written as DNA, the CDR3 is TGTGCCAGCAGCTTAACGGCCTTTACAGATACGCAGTATTTT. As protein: CASSLTAFTDTQYF.

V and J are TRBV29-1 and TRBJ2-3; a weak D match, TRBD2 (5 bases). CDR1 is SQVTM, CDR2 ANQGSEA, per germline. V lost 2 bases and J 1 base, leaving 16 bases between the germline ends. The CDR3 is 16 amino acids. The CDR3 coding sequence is TGCAGCGTTGAACGGTTTCTAGCTGGGGGCACAGATACGCAGTATTTT. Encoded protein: CSVERFLAGGTDTQYF.

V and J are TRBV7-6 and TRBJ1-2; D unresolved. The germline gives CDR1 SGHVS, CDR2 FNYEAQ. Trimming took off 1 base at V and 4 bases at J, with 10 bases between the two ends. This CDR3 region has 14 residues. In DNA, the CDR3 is TGTGCCAGCAGCTTAGAGTACAGCCCCTATGGCTACACCTTC. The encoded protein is CASSLEYSPYGYTF. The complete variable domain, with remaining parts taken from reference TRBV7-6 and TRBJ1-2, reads GAGVSQSPRYKVTKRGQDVALRCDPISGHVSLYWYRQALGQGPEFLTYFNYEAQQDKSGLPNDRFSAERPEGSISTLTIQRTEQRDSAMYRCASSLEYSPYGYTFGSGTRLTVV.

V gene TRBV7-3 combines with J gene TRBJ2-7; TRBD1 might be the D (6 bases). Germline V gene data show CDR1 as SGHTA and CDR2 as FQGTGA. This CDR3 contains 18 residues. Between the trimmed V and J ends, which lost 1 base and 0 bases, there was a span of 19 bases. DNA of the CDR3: TGTGCCAGCAGCTTAAAGCCTTCGACAGGTTCGAGCTCCTACGAGCAGTACTTC. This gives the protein CASSLKPSTGSSSYEQYF.

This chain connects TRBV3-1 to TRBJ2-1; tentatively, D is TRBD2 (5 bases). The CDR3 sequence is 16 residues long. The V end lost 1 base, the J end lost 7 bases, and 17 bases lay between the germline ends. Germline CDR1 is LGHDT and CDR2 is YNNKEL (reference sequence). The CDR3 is CASSQVRSGSGNEQFF. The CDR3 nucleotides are TGTGCCAGCAGCCAAGTTCGTAGTGGGAGTGGGAATGAGCAGTTCTTC.

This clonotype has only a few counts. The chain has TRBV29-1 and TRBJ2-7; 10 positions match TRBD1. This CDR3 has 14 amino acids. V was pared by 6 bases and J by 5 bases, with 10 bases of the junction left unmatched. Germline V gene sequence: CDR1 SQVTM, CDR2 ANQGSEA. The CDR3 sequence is CSVESGQGGNEQYF. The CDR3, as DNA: TGCAGCGTAGAGTCAGGACAGGGGGGCAACGAGCAGTACTTC.

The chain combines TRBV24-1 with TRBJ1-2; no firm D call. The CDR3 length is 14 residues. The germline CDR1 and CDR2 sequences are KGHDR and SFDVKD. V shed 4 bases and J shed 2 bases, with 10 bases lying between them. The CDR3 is CATSDVGRNYGYTF. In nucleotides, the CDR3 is TGTGCCACCAGTGACGTCGGGCGGAACTATGGCTACACCTTC.

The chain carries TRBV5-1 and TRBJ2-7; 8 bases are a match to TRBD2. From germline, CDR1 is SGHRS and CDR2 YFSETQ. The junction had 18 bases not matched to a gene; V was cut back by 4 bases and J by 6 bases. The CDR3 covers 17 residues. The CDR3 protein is CASSQTSGWPLWCEQYF. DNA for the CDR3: TGCGCCAGCAGCCAAACTAGCGGTTGGCCCCTTTGGTGCGAGCAGTACTTC.

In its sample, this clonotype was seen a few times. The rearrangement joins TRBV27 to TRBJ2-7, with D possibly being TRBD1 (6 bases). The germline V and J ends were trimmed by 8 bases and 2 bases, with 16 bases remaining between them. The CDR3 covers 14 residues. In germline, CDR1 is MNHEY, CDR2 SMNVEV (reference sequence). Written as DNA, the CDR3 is TGTGCCAGCTGGCCTGGGACAAAACCCTACGAGCAGTACTTC. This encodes CASWPGTKPYEQYF.

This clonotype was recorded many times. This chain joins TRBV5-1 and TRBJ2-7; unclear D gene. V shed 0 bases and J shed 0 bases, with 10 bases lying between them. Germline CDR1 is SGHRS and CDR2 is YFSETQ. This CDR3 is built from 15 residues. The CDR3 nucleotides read TGCGCCAGCAGCTTGGACACCTTGACCTCCTACGAGCAGTACTTC. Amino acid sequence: CASSLDTLTSYEQYF.

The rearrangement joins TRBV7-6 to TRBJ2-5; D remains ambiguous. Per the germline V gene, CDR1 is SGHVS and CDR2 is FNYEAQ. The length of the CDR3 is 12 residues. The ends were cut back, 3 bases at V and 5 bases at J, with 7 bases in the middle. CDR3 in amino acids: CASSFQRETQYF. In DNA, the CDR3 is TGTGCCAGCAGCTTCCAAAGGGAGACCCAGTACTTC.

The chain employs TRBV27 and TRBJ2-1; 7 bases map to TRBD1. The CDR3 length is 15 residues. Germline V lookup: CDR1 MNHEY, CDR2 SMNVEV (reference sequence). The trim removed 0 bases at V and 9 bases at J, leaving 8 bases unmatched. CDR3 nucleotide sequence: TGTGCCAGCAGTTTATCGATACAGGGGCGTGGTGAGCAGTTCTTC. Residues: CASSLSIQGRGEQFF.